This TCR beta chain was sequenced for a study of shared clonotypes between healthy human individuals. Study outcomes and limitations: The small donor group covered limited genetic and exposure diversity.

This clone was counted ten times or more. No antigen is known for it. V trimming: 6 bases; J trimming: 5 bases; junction bases outside the gene matches: 8. The CDR3 runs 16 residues. Germline V gene data show CDR1 as MDHEN and CDR2 as SYDVKM. Donors, without exception, were Caucasian adults residing in Nashville, Tennessee. Genomic DNA belonging to each subset was distributed in equal measure over several immunoSEQ plates. The assay was immunoSEQ multiplex PCR, and TCRdb's table has in-frame clones only and misses some. The table records around 750,000 clones, over 65% of them present only once. The sequenced sample was memory CD4+ T cells sorted from blood. Subset indicated: CD45RA-negative fraction. The V gene is TRBV28, the J gene TRBJ1-6; TRBD1 aligns across 9 bases. This TCR was sampled from a woman in her thirties in good health. The CDR3 coding sequence is TGTGCCAGCAGGAGTGCCGGGACAGGGAATAATTCACCCCTCCACTTT. As protein: CASRSAGTGNNSPLHF.